Below, one T cell receptor (beta chain) is given with its context. This sample is part of a study of blood T cell repertoires in COVID-19. Sequenced by immunoSEQ multiplex PCR; TCRdb stores in-frame clones only, minus some. The sample lists about 140,000 clones; more than 65% were seen once. Germline CDR1 is SNHLY and CDR2 is FYNNEI. Trimming cost V 6 bases and J 0 bases, with 6 bases left between them. The CDR3 has 13 residues. The rearrangement joins TRBV2 to TRBJ2-1; D uncertain. The sequence came from a human donor in a cohort sampled during active COVID-19. Specimen: peripheral blood. The CDR3 protein is CASRGNSYNEQFF. CDR3 DNA: TGTGCCAGCAGGGGCAACTCCTACAATGAGCAGTTCTTC.